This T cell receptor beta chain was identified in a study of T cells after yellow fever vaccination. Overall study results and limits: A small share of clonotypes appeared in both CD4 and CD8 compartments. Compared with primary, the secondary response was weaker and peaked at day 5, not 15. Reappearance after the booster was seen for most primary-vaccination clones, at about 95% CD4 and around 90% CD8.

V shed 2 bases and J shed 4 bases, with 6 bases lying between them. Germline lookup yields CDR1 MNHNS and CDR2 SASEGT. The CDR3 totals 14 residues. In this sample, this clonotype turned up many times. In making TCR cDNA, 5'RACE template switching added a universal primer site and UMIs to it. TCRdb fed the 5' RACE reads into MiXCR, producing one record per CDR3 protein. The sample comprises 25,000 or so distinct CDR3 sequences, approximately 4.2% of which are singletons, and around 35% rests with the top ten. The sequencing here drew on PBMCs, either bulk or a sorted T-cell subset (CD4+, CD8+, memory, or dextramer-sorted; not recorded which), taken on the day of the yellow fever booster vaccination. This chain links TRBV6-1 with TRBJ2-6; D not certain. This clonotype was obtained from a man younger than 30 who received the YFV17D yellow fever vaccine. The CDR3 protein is CASSELRGANVLTF. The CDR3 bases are TGTGCCAGCAGTGAATTACGGGGGGCCAACGTCCTGACTTTC.